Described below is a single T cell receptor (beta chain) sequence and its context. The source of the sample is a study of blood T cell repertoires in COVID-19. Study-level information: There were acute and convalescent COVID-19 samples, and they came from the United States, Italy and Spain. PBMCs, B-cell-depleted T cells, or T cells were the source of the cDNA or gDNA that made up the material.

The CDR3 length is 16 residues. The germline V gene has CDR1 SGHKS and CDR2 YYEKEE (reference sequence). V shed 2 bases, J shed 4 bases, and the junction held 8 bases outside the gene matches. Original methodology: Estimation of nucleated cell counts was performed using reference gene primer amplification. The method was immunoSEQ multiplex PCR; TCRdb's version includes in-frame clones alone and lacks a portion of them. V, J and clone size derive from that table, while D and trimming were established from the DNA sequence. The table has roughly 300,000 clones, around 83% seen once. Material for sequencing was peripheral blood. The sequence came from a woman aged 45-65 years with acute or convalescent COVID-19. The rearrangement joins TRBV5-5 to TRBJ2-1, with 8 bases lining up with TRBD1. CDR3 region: CASSLRSRGLYNEQFF. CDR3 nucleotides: TGTGCCAGCAGCTTAAGGTCCAGGGGGCTATACAATGAGCAGTTCTTC.